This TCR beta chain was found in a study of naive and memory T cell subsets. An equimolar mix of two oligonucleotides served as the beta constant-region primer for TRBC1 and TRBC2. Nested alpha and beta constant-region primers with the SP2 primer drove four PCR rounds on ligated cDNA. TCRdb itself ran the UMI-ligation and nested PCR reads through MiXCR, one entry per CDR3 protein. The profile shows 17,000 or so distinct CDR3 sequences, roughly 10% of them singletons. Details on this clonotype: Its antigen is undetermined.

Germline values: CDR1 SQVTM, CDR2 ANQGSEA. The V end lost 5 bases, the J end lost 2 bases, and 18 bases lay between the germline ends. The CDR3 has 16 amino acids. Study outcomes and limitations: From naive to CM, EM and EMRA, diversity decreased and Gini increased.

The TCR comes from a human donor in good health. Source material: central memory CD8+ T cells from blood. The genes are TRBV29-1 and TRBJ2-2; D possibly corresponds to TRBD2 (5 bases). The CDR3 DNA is TGCAGCGTTCTCGTCGGGGTCACCCTTAACACCGGGGAGCTGTTTTTT. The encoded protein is CSVLVGVTLNTGELFF.